Listed below are T cell receptor beta chains from one sample, sequenced in a study of cytotoxic CD8 clonotypes in ibrutinib-treated CLL. Repertoires were generated with immunoSEQ multiplex PCR, while TCRdb's copy carries only in-frame clones and drops some. The table has about 20,000 clones, approximately 74% seen once; the top ten hold approximately 24%. This material consisted of PBMCs, taken before ibrutinib treatment. These receptors were collected from a human donor with chronic lymphocytic leukemia. The CDR3 runs from the conserved cysteine through the conserved F or W. The D gene is left open where the match is weak. Part of the rows lack a size; the others show once, few, many or a class for expanded clones.

v_gene	abundance	j_gene	d_gene	CDR3aa	CDR3nt
TRBV7-3	-	TRBJ1-1	-	CASSLGQNTEAFF	TGTGCCAGCAGCTTAGGGCAAAACACTGAAGCTTTCTTT
TRBV5-4	-	TRBJ2-3	TRBD1	CASSLGQGALYF	TGTGCCAGCAGCCTCGGACAGGGGGCGCTTTATTTT
TRBV4-1	-	TRBJ2-2	-	CASSQVGTGRNTGELFF	TGCGCCAGCAGCCAAGTAGGTACAGGGAGGAACACCGGGGAGCTGTTTTTT
TRBV7-9	few	TRBJ2-2	-	CASSSTNTGELFF	TGTGCCAGCAGCTCGACTAACACCGGGGAGCTGTTTTTT
TRBV19	-	TRBJ1-5	-	CASSIHHMDNQPQHF	TGTGCCAGTAGTATCCACCACATGGACAATCAGCCCCAGCATTTT
TRBV6-1	-	TRBJ1-1	-	CASSAQAEAFF	TGTGCCAGCAGTGCCCAGGCTGAAGCTTTCTTT
TRBV4-1	few	TRBJ2-7	TRBD2	CASSQALAGYEQYF	TGCGCCAGCAGCCAAGCACTAGCGGGATACGAGCAGTACTTC
TRBV9	-	TRBJ2-1	TRBD1	CASSPRTTGTGRLNEQFF	TGTGCCAGCAGCCCAAGAACCACAGGGACAGGGAGGTTGAATGAGCAGTTCTTC
TRBV29-1	-	TRBJ2-7	TRBD2	CSAWWGAEREVALPYEQYF	TGCAGCGCCTGGTGGGGGGCGGAGCGGGAGGTTGCCCTACCCTACGAGCAGTACTTC
TRBV10-3	-	TRBJ2-5	TRBD2	CAISVNGGVGQYF	TGTGCCATCAGTGTCAACGGGGGGGTGGGCCAGTACTTC
TRBV7-3	-	TRBJ2-2	-	CASSFGPGAGELFF	-
TRBV18	-	TRBJ2-7	-	CASSLAAATYEQYF	TGTGCCAGCTCACTAGCGGCCGCTACCTACGAGCAGTACTTC
TRBV7-3	-	TRBJ2-2	-	CASSLNGGSNTGELFF	TGTGCCAGCAGCTTAAACGGGGGATCGAACACCGGGGAGCTGTTTTTT
TRBV28	few	TRBJ1-4	-	CASRRNEKLFF	TGTGCCAGCAGACGCAATGAAAAACTGTTTTTT
TRBV28	-	TRBJ2-7	-	CASSLLPGGGYEQYF	TGTGCCAGCAGTTTGTTGCCCGGAGGGGGTTACGAGCAGTACTTC
TRBV6-6	-	TRBJ1-5	TRBD1	CASSPGTGVNQPQHF	TGTGCCAGCAGTCCGGGGACAGGGGTTAATCAGCCCCAGCATTTT
TRBV19	-	TRBJ1-2	TRBD1	CASNRPGQGHGYTF	TGTGCCAGTAATAGACCCGGACAGGGCCATGGCTACACCTTC
TRBV29-1	-	TRBJ2-7	TRBD1	CSAGTGVYEQYF	TGCAGCGCGGGGACAGGGGTCTACGAGCAGTACTTC
TRBV6-1	-	TRBJ2-1	TRBD1	CASSEWSRGQGWGEQFF	TGTGCCAGCAGTGAATGGAGTAGGGGACAGGGGTGGGGTGAGCAGTTCTTC
TRBV5-4	-	TRBJ1-3	-	CASSLREGQTIYF	TGTGCCAGCAGCCTGCGAGAGGGTCAGACAATATATTTT
TRBV5-1	-	TRBJ1-2	TRBD1	CASSLGDSGRGGYTF	TGCGCCAGCAGCTTGGGGGACAGCGGGCGAGGCGGCTACACCTTC
TRBV25-1	once	TRBJ1-1	-	CASSEFLGNTEAFF	TGTGCCAGCAGCGAATTTTTGGGGAACACTGAAGCTTTCTTT
TRBV5-4	-	TRBJ2-3	TRBD2	CASSLRLAETDTQYF	TGTGCCAGCAGCTTGCGCCTAGCGGAGACAGATACGCAGTATTTT
TRBV6-1	-	TRBJ2-4	TRBD1	CASNRDRGYIQYF	TGTGCCAGTAACCGGGACAGGGGGTACATTCAGTACTTC
TRBV7-9	-	TRBJ2-7	-	CASSRGSYEQYF	TGTGCCAGCAGCAGGGGATCCTACGAGCAGTACTTC
TRBV14	-	TRBJ2-1	TRBD2	CASSQVPASVTVWREGFEQFF	TGTGCCAGCAGCCAAGTCCCCGCGAGCGTGACGGTTTGGCGGGAGGGATTTGAGCAGTTCTTC
TRBV4-1	-	TRBJ2-1	-	CASSQGLASRYNEQFF	TGCGCCAGCAGCCAAGGCCTAGCATCTCGCTACAATGAGCAGTTCTTC
TRBV2	-	TRBJ2-5	-	CASGFGVETQYF	TGTGCCAGCGGGTTTGGGGTAGAGACCCAGTACTTC
TRBV28	-	TRBJ1-1	TRBD1	CASSVDRGFWTEAFF	TGTGCCAGCAGTGTGGACAGGGGGTTTTGGACTGAAGCTTTCTTT